Below are 10 T cell receptor beta chains sequenced from a single sample in a study of T-cell reconstitution after alpha-beta-depleted transplantation in children (dated by TCRdb to the mid-2010s). The library was generated by PCR. Sequenced using an Illumina HiSeq 2500. TCR libraries were prepared with molecular barcoding, using unique molecular identifiers to normalize TCRbeta repertoire quantification. Using fastp at Q25 and MiXCR, TCRdb reprocessed the public reads and kept productive beta chains. When rows share a CDR3 protein, they turn into one entry using the most common DNA and genes. In this sample the table shows 130,000 to 150,000 distinct CDR3 sequences, more than 8% of which occur a single time. The ten largest clones take up around a sixth of the sample. Reading the label with the study, this specimen's treatment or condition is: allogeneic hematopoietic cell transplantation with graft depleted of TCRalphabeta T cells and CD19 B cells.

Sequences were derived from PBMCs, mostly from graft donor cells, sampled 180 days after TCRalphabeta/CD19-depleted stem cell transplant. The receptors were gathered from a female patient aged 2 to 10 who had a stem cell transplant for congenital amegakaryocytic thrombocytopenia, so the T cells may come from the graft donor.

The chain recombines TRBV6-4 with TRBJ2-7; perhaps D is TRBD1 or TRBD2 (5 bases each). The CDR3 runs to 14 residues. Germline assignment: CDR1 MRHNA and CDR2 SNTAGT. Trimming took 4 bases from V and 2 from J, leaving 12 bases between them. The CDR3 sequence is CASSAGTSPYEQYF. The DNA of the CDR3 is TGTGCCAGCAGTGCCGGGACGAGCCCCTACGAGCAGTACTTC.

This clonotype has a handful of counts. The chain links TRBV7-9 to TRBJ2-3; no definite D call. The CDR3 covers 13 residues. The germline V gene has CDR1 SEHNR and CDR2 FQNEAQ (reference sequence). The V gene lost 7 bases and the J gene lost 6 bases, with 14 bases spanning the gap. Here the CDR3 DNA reads TGTGCCAGCAACCAATTTAGGACGGATACGCAGTATTTT. It encodes CASNQFRTDTQYF.

The V gene is TRBV7-2, the J gene TRBJ2-6; weak D call: TRBD1 (7 bases). CDR1 is SGHTA and CDR2 is FQGNSA in the germline V gene. Trimming left V 4 bases short and J 3 bases short, with 16 bases between. This CDR3 comprises 17 residues. CDR3 sequence (DNA): TGTGCCAGCAGCTCATTCAGGGGGGTTGGTGGGGCCAACGTCCTGACTTTC. Translating gives CASSSFRGVGGANVLTF. The full variable domain, with the rest looked up from reference TRBV7-2 and TRBJ2-6, is GAGVSQSPSNKVTEKGKDVELRCDPISGHTALYWYRQSLGQGLEFLIYFQGNSAPDKSGLPSDRFSAERTGGSVSTLTIQRTQQEDSAVYLCASSSFRGVGGANVLTFGAGSRLTVL.

The rearrangement joins TRBV20-1 to TRBJ2-5, with 7 bases that match TRBD1. J lost 4 bases, V lost 5 bases, and 1 base had no gene match. The CDR3 covers 11 residues. CDR1 DFQATT and CDR2 SNEGSKA come from the germline V gene (reference sequence). CDR3 in DNA: TGCAGTGCTGGGACAGCAGAGACCCAGTACTTC. Translating gives CSAGTAETQYF.

Ten or more counts support this clonotype. The rearrangement uses TRBV5-4 and TRBJ2-3, with D possibly matching TRBD2 (5 bases). The CDR3 is made up of 17 amino acids. Germline V gene lookup returns CDR1 SGHNT and CDR2 YYREEE (reference sequence). Trimming removed 0 bases at V and 1 base at J, with 15 bases between. CDR3 nucleotides: TGTGCCAGCAGCTTGGTCGTTACCGCCGGGGGCACAGATACGCAGTATTTT. Its translation is CASSLVVTAGGTDTQYF.

The sample holds many counts of this clonotype. The V and J genes are TRBV5-1 and TRBJ1-4, with 8 positions matching TRBD1. This CDR3 region has 14 residues. V dropped 3 bases and J dropped 6; count of bases not matched to a gene: 4. Germline lookup yields CDR1 SGHRS and CDR2 YFSETQ. The CDR3 region is CASSSTGGDEKLFF. CDR3 nucleotide sequence: TGCGCCAGCAGCTCCACAGGGGGGGATGAAAAACTGTTTTTT.

This clonotype appeared many times. DNA of the CDR3: TGTGCCAGCAGCTTATGGGGGCCTAATGAAAAACTGTTTTTT. It encodes CASSLWGPNEKLFF. V and J are TRBV11-2 and TRBJ1-4; tentatively, D is TRBD1 (6 bases). Germline CDR1 SGHAT, CDR2 FQNNGV. The CDR3 totals 14 residues. V gave up 2 bases and J gave up 3 bases, with 7 bases separating them.

This clonotype was seen only a few times. V usage is TRBV18 and J usage is TRBJ1-5; D call uncertain. The CDR3 runs to 14 residues. Trimming removed 8 bases from V and 6 bases from J, with 17 bases in between. CDR1 is KGHSH, CDR2 LQKENI, per germline. The CDR3 region is CASTSRGGSQPQHF. CDR3 in DNA: TGTGCCAGCACCTCTCGGGGAGGCAGTCAGCCCCAGCATTTT.

This clonotype came up many times. V and J are TRBV28 and TRBJ1-6, with unresolved D. V dropped 8 bases and J dropped 8 bases, with 13 bases sitting between them. The CDR3 covers 13 residues. The germline CDR1 and CDR2 sequences are MDHEN and SYDVKM. The CDR3 coding sequence is TGTGCCAGCGGTCCGAACTTCGATTCACCCCTCCACTTT. This translates into CASGPNFDSPLHF.

This clonotype was detected ten times or more. The chain joins TRBV20-1 to TRBJ2-2; 12 nucleotides line up with TRBD2. The CDR3 covers 16 residues. CDR1 is DFQATT, CDR2 SNEGSKA, per germline (reference sequence). V lost 6 bases to trimming and J lost 5 bases; unmatched junction nucleotides: 10. The CDR3 DNA follows: TGCAGTGCCACTCCTAGCGGGAGGGCGAGGACCGGGGAGCTGTTTTTT. It translates to CSATPSGRARTGELFF.